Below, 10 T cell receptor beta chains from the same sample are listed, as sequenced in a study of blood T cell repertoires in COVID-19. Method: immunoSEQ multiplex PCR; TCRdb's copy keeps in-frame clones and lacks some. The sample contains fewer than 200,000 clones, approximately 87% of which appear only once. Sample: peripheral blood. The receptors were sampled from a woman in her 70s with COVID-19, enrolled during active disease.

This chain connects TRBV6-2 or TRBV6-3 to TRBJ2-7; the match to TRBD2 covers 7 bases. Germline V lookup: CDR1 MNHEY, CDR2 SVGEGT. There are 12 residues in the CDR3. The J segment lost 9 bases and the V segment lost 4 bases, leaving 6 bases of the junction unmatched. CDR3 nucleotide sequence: TGTGCCAGCAGTTCCGGACTAGTCGCGCAGTACTTC. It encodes CASSSGLVAQYF.

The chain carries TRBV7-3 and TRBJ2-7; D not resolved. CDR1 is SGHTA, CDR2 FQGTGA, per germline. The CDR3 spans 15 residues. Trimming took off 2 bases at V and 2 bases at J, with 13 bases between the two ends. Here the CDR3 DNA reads TGTGCCAGCAGCTTAGAAGGCGCGGCCCCCTACGAGCAGTACTTC. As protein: CASSLEGAAPYEQYF.

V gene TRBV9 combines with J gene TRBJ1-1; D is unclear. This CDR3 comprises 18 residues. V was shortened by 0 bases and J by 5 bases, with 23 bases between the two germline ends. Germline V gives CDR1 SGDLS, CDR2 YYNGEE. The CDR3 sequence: CASSVADVPGIATTEAFF. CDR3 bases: TGTGCCAGCAGCGTAGCCGATGTACCGGGAATAGCCACGACTGAAGCTTTCTTT.

The CDR3 nucleotides read TGTGCCATCAACACAAGGGGGCTGAACACTGAAGCTTTCTTT. It yields the protein CAINTRGLNTEAFF. The V call is TRBV10-3, the J call TRBJ1-1; 7 nucleotides align to TRBD1. Germline trimming cut 7 bases from V and 0 bases from J; bases unmatched to any gene: 5. This CDR3 spans 14 amino acids. The germline CDR1 and CDR2 sequences are ENHRY and SYGVKD.

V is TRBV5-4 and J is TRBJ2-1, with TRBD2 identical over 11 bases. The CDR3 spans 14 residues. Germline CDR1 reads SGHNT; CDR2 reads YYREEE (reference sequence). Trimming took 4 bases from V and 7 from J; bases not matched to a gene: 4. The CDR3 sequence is CASSRLAGRNEQFF. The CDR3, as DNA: TGTGCCAGCAGCAGACTAGCGGGAAGGAATGAGCAGTTCTTC.

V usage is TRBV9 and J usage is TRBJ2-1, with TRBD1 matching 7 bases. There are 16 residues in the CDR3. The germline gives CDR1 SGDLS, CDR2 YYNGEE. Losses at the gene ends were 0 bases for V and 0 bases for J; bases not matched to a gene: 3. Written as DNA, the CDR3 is TGTGCCAGCAGCGTAGGAGAGGGGGCCTCCTACAATGAGCAGTTCTTC. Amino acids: CASSVGEGASYNEQFF.

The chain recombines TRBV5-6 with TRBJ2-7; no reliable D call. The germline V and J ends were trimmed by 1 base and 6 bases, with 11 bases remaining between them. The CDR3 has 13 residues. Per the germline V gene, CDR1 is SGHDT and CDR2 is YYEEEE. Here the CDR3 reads CASSLYAFREQYF. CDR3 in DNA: TGTGCCAGCAGCTTGTATGCGTTTCGCGAGCAGTACTTC.

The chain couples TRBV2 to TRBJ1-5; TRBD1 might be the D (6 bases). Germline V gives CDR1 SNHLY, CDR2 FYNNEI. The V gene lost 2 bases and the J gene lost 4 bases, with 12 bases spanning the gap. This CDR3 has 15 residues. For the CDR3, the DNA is TGTGCCAGCAGTGAATATTGGACAGTAAATCAGCCCCAGCATTTT. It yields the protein CASSEYWTVNQPQHF.

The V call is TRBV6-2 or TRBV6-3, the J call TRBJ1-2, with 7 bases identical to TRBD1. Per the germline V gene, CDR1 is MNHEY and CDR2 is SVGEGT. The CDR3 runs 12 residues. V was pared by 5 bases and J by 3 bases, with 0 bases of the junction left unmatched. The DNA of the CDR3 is TGTGCCAGCAGTCAGGGGGACTATGGCTACACCTTC. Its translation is CASSQGDYGYTF.

The CDR3 is CASSPPGTGRSNQPQHF. CDR3 in DNA: TGTGCCAGCTCACCACCGGGGACAGGAAGGAGCAATCAGCCCCAGCATTTT. V is TRBV18 and J is TRBJ1-5; 8 nucleotides match TRBD1. CDR1 and CDR2 (germline): KGHSH, LQKENI. This CDR3 comprises 17 residues. The trim removed 0 bases at V and 1 base at J, leaving 5 bases unmatched.